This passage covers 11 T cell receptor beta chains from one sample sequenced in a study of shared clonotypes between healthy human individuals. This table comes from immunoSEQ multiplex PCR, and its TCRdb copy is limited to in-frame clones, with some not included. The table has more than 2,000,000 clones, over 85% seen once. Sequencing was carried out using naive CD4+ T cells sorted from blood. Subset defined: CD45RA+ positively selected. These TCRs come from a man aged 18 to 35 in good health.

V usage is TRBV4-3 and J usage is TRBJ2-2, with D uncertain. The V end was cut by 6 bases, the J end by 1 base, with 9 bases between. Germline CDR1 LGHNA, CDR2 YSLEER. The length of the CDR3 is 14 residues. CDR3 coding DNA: TGCGCCAGCAGTTGGACGGGGAACACCGGGGAGCTGTTTTTT. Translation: CASSWTGNTGELFF.

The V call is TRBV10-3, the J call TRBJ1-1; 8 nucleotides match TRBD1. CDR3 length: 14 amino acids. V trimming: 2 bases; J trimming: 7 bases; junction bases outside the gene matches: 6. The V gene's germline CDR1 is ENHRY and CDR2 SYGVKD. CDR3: CAISEVTGAREAFF. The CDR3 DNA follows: TGTGCCATCAGTGAGGTGACAGGGGCCCGTGAAGCTTTCTTT.

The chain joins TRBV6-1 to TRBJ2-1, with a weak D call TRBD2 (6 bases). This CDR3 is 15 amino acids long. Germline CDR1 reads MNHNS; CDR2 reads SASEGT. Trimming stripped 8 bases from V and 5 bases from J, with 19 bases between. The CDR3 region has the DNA TGTGCCAGCGAGACTAGACATGGTTCCCACAATGAGCAGTTCTTC. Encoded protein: CASETRHGSHNEQFF.

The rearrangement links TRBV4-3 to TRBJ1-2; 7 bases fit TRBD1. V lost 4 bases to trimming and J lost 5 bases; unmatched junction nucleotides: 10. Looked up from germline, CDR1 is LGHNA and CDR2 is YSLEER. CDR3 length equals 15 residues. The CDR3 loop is CASSPRDSYLYGYTF. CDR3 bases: TGCGCCAGCAGCCCCCGGGACAGTTACCTTTATGGCTACACCTTC.

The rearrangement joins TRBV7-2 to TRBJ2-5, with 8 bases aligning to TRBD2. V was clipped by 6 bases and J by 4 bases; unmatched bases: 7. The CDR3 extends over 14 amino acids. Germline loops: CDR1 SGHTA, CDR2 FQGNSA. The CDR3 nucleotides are TGTGCCAGCAGTTATGGACTAGCCCCAGAGACCCAGTACTTC. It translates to CASSYGLAPETQYF.

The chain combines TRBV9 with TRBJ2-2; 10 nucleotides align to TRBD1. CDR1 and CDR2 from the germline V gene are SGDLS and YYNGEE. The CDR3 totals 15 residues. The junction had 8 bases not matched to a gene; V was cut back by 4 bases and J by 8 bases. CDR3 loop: CASSPKTGGGGELFF. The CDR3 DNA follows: TGTGCCAGCAGCCCAAAGACAGGGGGCGGAGGGGAGCTGTTTTTT.

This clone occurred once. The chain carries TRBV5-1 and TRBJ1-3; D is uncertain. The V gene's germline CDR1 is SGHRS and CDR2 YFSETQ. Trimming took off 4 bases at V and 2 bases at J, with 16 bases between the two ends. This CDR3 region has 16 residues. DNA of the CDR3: TGCGCCAGCAGCATACAGACCGAGGGAACTGGAAACACCATATATTTT. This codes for CASSIQTEGTGNTIYF.

The CDR3 protein is CASSHTGTATNEKLFF. The CDR3 bases are TGCGCCAGCAGCCACACCGGGACAGCAACTAATGAAAAACTGTTTTTT. V usage is TRBV4-3 and J usage is TRBJ1-4; 7 positions agree with TRBD1. Germline CDR1 and CDR2: LGHNA and YSLEER. The junction had 4 bases not matched to a gene; V was cut back by 3 bases and J by 0 bases. The CDR3 is 16 residues long.

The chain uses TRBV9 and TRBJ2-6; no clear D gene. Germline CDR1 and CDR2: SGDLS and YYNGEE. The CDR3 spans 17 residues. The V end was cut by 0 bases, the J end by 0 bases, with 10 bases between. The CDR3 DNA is TGTGCCAGCAGCGTAGCTAATTGGAACTCTGGGGCCAACGTCCTGACTTTC. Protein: CASSVANWNSGANVLTF.

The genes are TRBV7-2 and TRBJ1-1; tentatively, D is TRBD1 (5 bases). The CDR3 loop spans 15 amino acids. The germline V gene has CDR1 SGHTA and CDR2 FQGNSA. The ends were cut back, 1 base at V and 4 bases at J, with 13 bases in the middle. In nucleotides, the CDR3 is TGTGCCAGCAGCTTAGAGGGGAATCCACGCACTGAAGCTTTCTTT. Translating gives CASSLEGNPRTEAFF.

The CDR3 protein is CASINFASYEQYF. CDR3 sequence (DNA): TGTGCCAGCATTAATTTCGCTTCCTACGAGCAGTACTTC. The gene calls are TRBV6-5 and TRBJ2-7; the D is unclear. The V gene's germline CDR1 is MNHEY and CDR2 SVGAGI. The CDR3 is 13 amino acids. Trimming cost V 7 bases and J 1 base, with 11 bases left between them.